One and the same sample provided the 16 T cell receptor beta chains below, sequenced in a study of early T cells in non-severe SARS-CoV-2 infection. TCRdb used MiXCR to reprocess the 5' RACE reads, holding one entry per CDR3 protein. The sample consists of under 70,000 distinct CDR3 sequences, approximately 11% of them appearing once. The specimen sequenced was whole blood. All receptors come from an adult who was a healthcare worker with PCR-confirmed SARS-CoV-2 infection or an uninfected control (not recorded which).

This clonotype showed up just a few times. The chain carries TRBV12-3 or TRBV12-4 and TRBJ2-5; the D gene is possibly TRBD2 (5 bases). CDR3 size: 14 residues. V gave up 6 bases and J gave up 5 bases, with 16 bases separating them. The CDR3 sequence: CASSPPGVRETQYF. DNA for the CDR3: TGTGCCAGCAGCCCTCCCGGGGTCCGGGAGACCCAGTACTTC.

Only a few counts were recorded for this clonotype. The chain uses TRBV11-2 and TRBJ2-6; perhaps TRBD2 as D (6 bases). The ends were cut back, 1 base at V and 1 base at J, with 14 bases in the middle. Germline V gene sequence: CDR1 SGHAT, CDR2 FQNNGV. This CDR3 contains 18 residues. Written as DNA, the CDR3 is TGTGCCAGCAGCTTAGTCCCCTCACTAGCTTCTGGGGCCAACGTCCTGACTTTC. Protein product: CASSLVPSLASGANVLTF.

This clonotype was counted between two and nine times. The chain recombines TRBV6-5 with TRBJ2-1, with 7 bases lining up with TRBD2. The trim removed 4 bases at V and 5 bases at J, leaving 8 bases unmatched. The V gene's germline CDR1 is MNHEY and CDR2 SVGAGI. The CDR3 extends over 15 amino acids. CDR3 region: CASSWSGVVDNEQFF. DNA for the CDR3: TGTGCCAGCAGTTGGAGCGGGGTTGTTGACAATGAGCAGTTCTTC.

The chain carries TRBV23-1 and TRBJ1-6; TRBD1 is a possible D gene (5 bases). TRBV23-1 is filed as an ORF, its function uncertain. This CDR3 is built from 16 residues. V was trimmed by 2 bases and J by 7 bases, leaving 15 bases between them. The CDR3, as DNA: TGCGCCAGCAGTCAAGACCTCAGGGTGAGGAATTCACCCCTCCACTTT. As protein: CASSQDLRVRNSPLHF.

This clonotype has only a few counts. The rearrangement links TRBV28 to TRBJ1-3, with TRBD1 as a possible D gene (5 bases). Germline V gene sequence: CDR1 MDHEN, CDR2 SYDVKM. The ends were cut back, 5 bases at V and 0 bases at J, with 11 bases in the middle. The CDR3 length is 15 residues. DNA of the CDR3: TGTGCCAGCAGTAGGGACGGGAGCTCTGGAAACACCATATATTTT. This translates into CASSRDGSSGNTIYF. Full variable domain (remainder filled in from reference TRBV28 and TRBJ1-3): DVKVTQSSRYLVKRTGEKVFLECVQDMDHENMFWYRQDPGLGLRLIYFSYDVKMKEKGDIPEGYSVSREKKERFSLILESASTNQTSMYLCASSRDGSSGNTIYFGEGSWLTVV.

This clonotype came up many times. This sequence joins TRBV28 and TRBJ1-2, with TRBD1 matching 7 bases. After removal of 3 bases from V and 10 bases from J, the junction contained 8 bases not matched to a gene. The V gene's germline CDR1 is MDHEN and CDR2 SYDVKM. The CDR3 has 13 residues. CDR3 in DNA: TGTGCCAGCAGTTTCCCCCGGGACAGTTCCTACACCTTC. It is translated as CASSFPRDSSYTF.

This clonotype was counted only a few times. The chain couples TRBV5-6 to TRBJ2-3, with D hard to call. There are 16 residues in the CDR3. The ends were cut back, 0 bases at V and 0 bases at J, with 11 bases in the middle. Germline V gene data show CDR1 as SGHDT and CDR2 as YYEEEE. The CDR3 sequence: CASSLVPETSTDTQYF. In DNA form, the CDR3 reads TGTGCCAGCAGCTTGGTTCCAGAGACGAGCACAGATACGCAGTATTTT. Combining the CDR3 with reference TRBV5-6 and TRBJ2-3 gives the whole variable domain DAGVTQSPTHLIKTRGQQVTLRCSPKSGHDTVSWYQQALGQGPQFIFQYYEEEERQRGNFPDRFSGHQFPNYSSELNVNALLLGDSALYLCASSLVPETSTDTQYFGPGTRLTVL.

At least ten counts were recorded for this clonotype. J is TRBJ2-4 and V is TRBV13, with no clear D. Germline V gene lookup returns CDR1 PRHDT and CDR2 FYEKMQ (reference sequence). This CDR3 comprises 15 residues. Trimming removed 0 bases from V and 1 base from J, with 7 bases in between. In nucleotides, the CDR3 is TGTGCCAGCAGCTTAGGGGTTAAGGCCAAAAACATTCAGTACTTC. Translating it yields CASSLGVKAKNIQYF.

In this sample, this clonotype turned up a few times. The V call is TRBV7-9, the J call TRBJ1-2; 10 bases are a match to TRBD1. Germline V lookup: CDR1 SEHNR, CDR2 FQNEAQ (reference sequence). The ends lost 3 bases at V and 8 bases at J; junction bases unmatched: 9. The CDR3 has 15 amino acids. CDR3: CASSLVGDRGVGYTF. The CDR3 DNA follows: TGTGCCAGCAGCTTGGTTGGGGACAGGGGTGTCGGCTACACCTTC.

In this sample, this clonotype turned up a few times. The V and J genes are TRBV5-6 and TRBJ1-1; D call uncertain. The CDR3 totals 15 residues. The germline V and J ends were trimmed by 3 bases and 7 bases, with 19 bases remaining between them. CDR1 is SGHDT, CDR2 YYEEEE, per germline. The CDR3 DNA reads as TGTGCCAGCAGCTACTGGGGTGGGCTTGAGCGTGAAGCTTTCTTT. Its protein product is CASSYWGGLEREAFF.

V is TRBV2 and J is TRBJ1-1; D is unresolved. V was cut by 8 bases and J by 3 bases, with 16 bases left in between. From germline, CDR1 is SNHLY and CDR2 FYNNEI. The CDR3 has 14 amino acids. The CDR3 DNA reads TGTGCCAGCGCCACGGCGTTTAGGGACACTGAAGCTTTCTTT. Its protein product is CASATAFRDTEAFF.

This chain connects TRBV29-1 to TRBJ1-1; D might be TRBD1 (5 bases). The CDR3 has 12 residues. Trimming removed 5 bases from V and 4 bases from J, with 11 bases in between. Germline loops: CDR1 SQVTM, CDR2 ANQGSEA. The CDR3 here is CSVWSQGTEAFF. The CDR3 coding sequence is TGCAGCGTTTGGAGCCAGGGCACTGAAGCTTTCTTT.

Many counts were recorded for this clonotype. V gene TRBV3-1 combines with J gene TRBJ2-7, with 13 nucleotides matching TRBD2. The V gene's germline CDR1 is LGHDT and CDR2 YNNKEL (reference sequence). The CDR3 consists of 15 residues. The V segment lost 5 bases and the J segment 3 bases; nucleotides outside the gene matches: 4. The CDR3, as DNA: TGTGCCAGCAGCACCAGACTAGCGGGGGGCTACGAGCAGTACTTC. Its translation is CASSTRLAGGYEQYF.

V is TRBV29-1 and J is TRBJ2-7; the D gene is possibly TRBD1 (5 bases). V gave up 4 bases and J gave up 2 bases, with 9 bases separating them. The CDR3 has 12 amino acids. Germline V gives CDR1 SQVTM, CDR2 ANQGSEA. The CDR3 sequence is CSVVGVTYEQYF. CDR3 DNA: TGCAGCGTTGTAGGGGTAACCTACGAGCAGTACTTC.

This clonotype was counted a few times. The chain carries TRBV4-3 and TRBJ1-1; 8 nucleotides agree with TRBD1. This CDR3 contains 15 residues. Germline assignment: CDR1 LGHNA and CDR2 YSLEER. V was clipped by 4 bases and J by 2 bases; unmatched bases: 6. The CDR3 sequence is CASSRSRGRNTEAFF. CDR3 in DNA: TGCGCCAGCAGCCGCAGCAGGGGGCGCAACACTGAAGCTTTCTTT.

This chain connects TRBV13 to TRBJ2-5, with 7 bases aligning to TRBD2. After removal of 2 bases from V and 3 bases from J, the junction contained 0 bases not matched to a gene. In germline, CDR1 is PRHDT, CDR2 FYEKMQ (reference sequence). The CDR3 runs 13 residues. This chain's CDR3 is CASSLRGEETQYF. The CDR3 DNA is TGTGCCAGCAGCTTACGGGGGGAAGAGACCCAGTACTTC.